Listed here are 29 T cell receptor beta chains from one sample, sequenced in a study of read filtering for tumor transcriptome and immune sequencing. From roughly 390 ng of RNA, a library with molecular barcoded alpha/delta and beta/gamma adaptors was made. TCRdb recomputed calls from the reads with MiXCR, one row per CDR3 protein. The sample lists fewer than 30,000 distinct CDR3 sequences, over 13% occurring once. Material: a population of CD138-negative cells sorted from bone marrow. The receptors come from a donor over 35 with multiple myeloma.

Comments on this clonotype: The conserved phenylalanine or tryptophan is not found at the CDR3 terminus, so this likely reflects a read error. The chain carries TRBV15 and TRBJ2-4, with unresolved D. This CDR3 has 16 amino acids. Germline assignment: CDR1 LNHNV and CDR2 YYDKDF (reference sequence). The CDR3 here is CAISRPSAVAKNIQYL. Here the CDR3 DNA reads TGTGCCATCAGCAGACCGAGCGCAGTAGCCAAAAACATTCAGTACCTC.

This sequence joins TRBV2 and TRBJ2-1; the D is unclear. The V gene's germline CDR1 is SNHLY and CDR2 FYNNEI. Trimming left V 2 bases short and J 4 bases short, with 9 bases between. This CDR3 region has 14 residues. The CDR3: CASSEFLDYNEQFF. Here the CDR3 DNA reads TGTGCCAGCAGTGAATTCCTGGATTACAATGAGCAGTTCTTC.

In DNA, the CDR3 is TGTGCCAGCAGTTGGGGCTCTGGAAACACCATATATTTT. It yields the protein CASSWGSGNTIYF. The rearrangement joins TRBV27 to TRBJ1-3; D uncertain. CDR3 length equals 13 residues. V was cut by 4 bases and J by 0 bases, with 4 bases left in between. Germline V gene lookup returns CDR1 MNHEY and CDR2 SMNVEV (reference sequence).

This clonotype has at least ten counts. The CDR3 region is CASSLRASGGPYEQYF. CDR3 DNA: TGTGCCAGCAGCTTGAGAGCCAGCGGAGGACCCTACGAGCAGTACTTC. The chain joins TRBV7-2 to TRBJ2-7, with D perhaps matching TRBD2 (5 bases). Deletions cut 3 bases from V and 2 bases from J, with 17 bases between. The germline CDR1 and CDR2 sequences are SGHTA and FQGNSA. The CDR3 has 16 residues.

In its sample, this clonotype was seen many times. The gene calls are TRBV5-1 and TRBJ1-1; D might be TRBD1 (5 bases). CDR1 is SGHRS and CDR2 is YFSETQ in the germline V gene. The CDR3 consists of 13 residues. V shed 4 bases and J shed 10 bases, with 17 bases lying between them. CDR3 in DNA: TGCGCCAGCAGCATAGGGACCGGGCCGGGAGCTTTCTTT. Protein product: CASSIGTGPGAFF.

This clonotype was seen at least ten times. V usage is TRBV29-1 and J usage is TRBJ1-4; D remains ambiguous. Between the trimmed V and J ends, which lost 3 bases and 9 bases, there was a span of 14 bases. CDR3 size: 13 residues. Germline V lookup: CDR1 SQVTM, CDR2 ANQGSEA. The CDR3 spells CSVDSGSNQKLFF. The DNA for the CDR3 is TGCAGCGTTGATTCGGGGTCCAACCAAAAACTGTTTTTT. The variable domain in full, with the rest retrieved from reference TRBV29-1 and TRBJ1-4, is SAVISQKPSRDICQRGTSLTIQCQVDSQVTMMFWYRQQPGQSLTLIATANQGSEATYESGFVIDKFPISRPNLTFSTLTVSNMSPEDSSIYLCSVDSGSNQKLFFGSGTQLSVL.

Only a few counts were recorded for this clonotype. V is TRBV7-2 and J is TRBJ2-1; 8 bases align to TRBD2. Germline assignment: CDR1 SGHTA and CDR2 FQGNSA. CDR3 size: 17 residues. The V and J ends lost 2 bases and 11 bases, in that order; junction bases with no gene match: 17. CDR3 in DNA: TGTGCCAGCAGCTTAATAGAAACTGGACTAGCCTTAGACAAGCAGTTCTTC. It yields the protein CASSLIETGLALDKQFF.

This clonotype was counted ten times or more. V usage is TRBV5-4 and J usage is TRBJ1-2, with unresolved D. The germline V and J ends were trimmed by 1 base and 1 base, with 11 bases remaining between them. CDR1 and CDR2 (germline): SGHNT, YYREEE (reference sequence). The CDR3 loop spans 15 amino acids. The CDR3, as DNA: TGTGCCAGCAGCTTGTACGATGGGGTTAACTATGGCTACACCTTC. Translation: CASSLYDGVNYGYTF.

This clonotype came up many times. The CDR3 region has the DNA TGTGCCACCAGCATCGGGATATCCTACGAGCAGTACTTC. Translated: CATSIGISYEQYF. The chain is built from TRBV15 and TRBJ2-7; a weak D match, TRBD2 (5 bases). Germline CDR1 and CDR2: LNHNV and YYDKDF (reference sequence). The CDR3 consists of 13 residues. Trimming stripped 4 bases from V and 1 base from J, with 8 bases between.

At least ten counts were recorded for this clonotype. The CDR3, as DNA: TGCGCCAGCAGGCCTAGCGGGGGGAACACAGATACGCAGTATTTT. Encoded protein: CASRPSGGNTDTQYF. The chain uses TRBV4-1 and TRBJ2-3; 11 nucleotides line up with TRBD2. The CDR3 is 15 residues long. The germline V gene encodes CDR1 MGHRA and CDR2 YSYEKL. V was pared by 6 bases and J by 2 bases, with 4 bases of the junction left unmatched.

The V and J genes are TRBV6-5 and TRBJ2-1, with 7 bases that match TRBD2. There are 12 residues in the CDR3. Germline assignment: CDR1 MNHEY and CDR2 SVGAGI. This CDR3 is CPSGEVYNEQFF. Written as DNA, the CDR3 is TGTCCGAGCGGGGAGGTCTACAATGAGCAGTTCTTC.

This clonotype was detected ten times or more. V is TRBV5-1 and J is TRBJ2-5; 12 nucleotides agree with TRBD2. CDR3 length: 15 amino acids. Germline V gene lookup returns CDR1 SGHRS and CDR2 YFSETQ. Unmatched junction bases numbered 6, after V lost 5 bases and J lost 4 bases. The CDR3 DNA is TGCGCCAGCAGACCTAGCGGGAGGGCCGGAGAGACCCAGTACTTC. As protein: CASRPSGRAGETQYF.

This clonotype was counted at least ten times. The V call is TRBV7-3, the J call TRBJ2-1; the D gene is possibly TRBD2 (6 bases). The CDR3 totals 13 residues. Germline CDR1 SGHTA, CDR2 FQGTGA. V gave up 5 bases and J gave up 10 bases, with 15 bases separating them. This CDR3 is CASSGRGTQEQFF. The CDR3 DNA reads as TGTGCCAGCAGCGGCCGGGGGACTCAAGAGCAGTTCTTC.

CDR3 nucleotides: TGCGCCAGCGCGACAGGGACTGCTGAAGCTTTCTTT. This encodes CASATGTAEAFF. The genes are TRBV10-2 and TRBJ1-1; 7 positions agree with TRBD1. This CDR3 has 12 residues. V was clipped by 8 bases and J by 6 bases; unmatched bases: 6. In germline, CDR1 is WSHSY, CDR2 SAAADI.

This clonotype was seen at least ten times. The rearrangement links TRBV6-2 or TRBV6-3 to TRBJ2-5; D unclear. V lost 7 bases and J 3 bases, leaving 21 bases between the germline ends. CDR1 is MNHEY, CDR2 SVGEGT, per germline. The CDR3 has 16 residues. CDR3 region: CASTLYINAQKETQYF. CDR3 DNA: TGTGCCAGCACCCTCTACATAAATGCCCAGAAAGAGACCCAGTACTTC.

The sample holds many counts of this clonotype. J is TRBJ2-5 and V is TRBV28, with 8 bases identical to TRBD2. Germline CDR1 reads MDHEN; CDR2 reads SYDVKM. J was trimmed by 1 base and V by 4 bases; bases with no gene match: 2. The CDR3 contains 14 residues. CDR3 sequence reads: CASSSTSGQETQYF. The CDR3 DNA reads TGTGCCAGCAGTTCCACTAGCGGCCAAGAGACCCAGTACTTC.

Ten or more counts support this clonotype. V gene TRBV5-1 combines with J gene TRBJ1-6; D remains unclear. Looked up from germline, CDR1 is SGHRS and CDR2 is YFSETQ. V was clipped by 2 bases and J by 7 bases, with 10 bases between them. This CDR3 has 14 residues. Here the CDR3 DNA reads TGCGCCAGCAGCTTTTCAGGCACCAATTCACCCCTCCACTTT. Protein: CASSFSGTNSPLHF.

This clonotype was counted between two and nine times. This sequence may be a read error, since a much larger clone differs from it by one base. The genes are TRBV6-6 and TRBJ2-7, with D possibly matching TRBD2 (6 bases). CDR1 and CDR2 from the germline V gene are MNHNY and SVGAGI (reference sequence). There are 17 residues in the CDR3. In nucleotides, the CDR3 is TGTGCCAGCAGTTACCCGGGGGTGGGGAGTATCTCCTACGAGCAGTGCTTC. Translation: CASSYPGVGSISYEQCF.

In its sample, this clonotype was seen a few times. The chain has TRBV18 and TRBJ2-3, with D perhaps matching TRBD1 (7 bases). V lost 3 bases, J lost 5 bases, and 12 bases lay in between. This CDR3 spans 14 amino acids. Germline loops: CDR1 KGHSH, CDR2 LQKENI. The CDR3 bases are TGTGCCAGCTCACCCAGGGGGGTTGAAGATACGCAGTATTTT. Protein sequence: CASSPRGVEDTQYF.

For the CDR3, the DNA is TGCAGTGCCGTGGTTCCACCCTGGACTAGCGAGATCTCCTACAATGAGCAGTTCTTC. Residues: CSAVVPPWTSEISYNEQFF. V usage is TRBV20-1 and J usage is TRBJ2-1, with 9 bases identical to TRBD2. Germline lookup yields CDR1 DFQATT and CDR2 SNEGSKA (reference sequence). CDR3 size: 19 residues. V lost 6 bases, J lost 0 bases, and 18 bases stayed unmatched.

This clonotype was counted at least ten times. In nucleotides, the CDR3 is TGTGCCAGCAGCTTTAAATCCGGCGAGCAGTACTTC. Encoded protein: CASSFKSGEQYF. The V and J genes are TRBV7-9 and TRBJ2-7; D is unresolved. Trimming left V 3 bases short and J 6 bases short, with 9 bases between. CDR1 SEHNR and CDR2 FQNEAQ come from the germline V gene (reference sequence). The CDR3 length is 12 residues.

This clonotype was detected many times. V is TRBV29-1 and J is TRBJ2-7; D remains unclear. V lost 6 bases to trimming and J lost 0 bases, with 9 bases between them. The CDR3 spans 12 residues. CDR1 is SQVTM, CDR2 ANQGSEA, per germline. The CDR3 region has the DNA TGCAGCGTCACACAGAGCTCCTACGAGCAGTACTTC. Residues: CSVTQSSYEQYF.

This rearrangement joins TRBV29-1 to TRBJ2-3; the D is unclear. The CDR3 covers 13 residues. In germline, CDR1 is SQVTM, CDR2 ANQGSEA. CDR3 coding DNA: TGCAGAGCCTTGACTGGAAGCACAGATACGCAGTATTTT. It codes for CRALTGSTDTQYF.

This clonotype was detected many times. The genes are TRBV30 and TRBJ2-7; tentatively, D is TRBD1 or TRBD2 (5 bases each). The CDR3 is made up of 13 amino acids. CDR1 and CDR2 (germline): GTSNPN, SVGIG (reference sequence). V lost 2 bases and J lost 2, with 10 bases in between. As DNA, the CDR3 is TGTGCCTGGAGTTTAGAGGGACCCTACGAGCAGTACTTC. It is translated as CAWSLEGPYEQYF.

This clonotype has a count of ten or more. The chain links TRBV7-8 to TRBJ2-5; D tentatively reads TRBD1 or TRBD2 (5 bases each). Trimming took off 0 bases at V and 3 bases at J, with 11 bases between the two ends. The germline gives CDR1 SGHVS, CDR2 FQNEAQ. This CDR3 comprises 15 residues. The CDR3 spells CASSLASGTEETQYF. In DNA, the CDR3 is TGTGCCAGCAGCTTAGCGTCGGGGACGGAAGAGACCCAGTACTTC.

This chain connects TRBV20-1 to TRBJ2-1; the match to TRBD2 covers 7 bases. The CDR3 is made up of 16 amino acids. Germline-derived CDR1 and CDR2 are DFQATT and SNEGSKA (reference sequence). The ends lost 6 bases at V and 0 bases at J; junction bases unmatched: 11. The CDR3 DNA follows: TGCAGTGCCGAAAGACTAGCTTCCAGCTCCTACAATGAGCAGTTCTTC. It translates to CSAERLASSSYNEQFF.

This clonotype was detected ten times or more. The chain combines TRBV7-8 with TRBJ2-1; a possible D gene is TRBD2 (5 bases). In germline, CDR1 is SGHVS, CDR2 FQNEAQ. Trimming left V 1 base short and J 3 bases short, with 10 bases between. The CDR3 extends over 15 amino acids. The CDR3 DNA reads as TGTGCCAGCAGCTTAGAAGGGAGTTACTACAATGAGCAGTTCTTC. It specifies CASSLEGSYYNEQFF.

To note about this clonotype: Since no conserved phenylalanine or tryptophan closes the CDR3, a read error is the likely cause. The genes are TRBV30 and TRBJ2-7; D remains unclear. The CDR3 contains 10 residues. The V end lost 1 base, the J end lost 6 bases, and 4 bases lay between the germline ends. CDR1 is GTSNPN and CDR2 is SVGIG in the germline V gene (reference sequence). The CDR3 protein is CAWSGREQYL. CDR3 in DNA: TGTGCCTGGAGTGGACGCGAGCAGTACCTC.

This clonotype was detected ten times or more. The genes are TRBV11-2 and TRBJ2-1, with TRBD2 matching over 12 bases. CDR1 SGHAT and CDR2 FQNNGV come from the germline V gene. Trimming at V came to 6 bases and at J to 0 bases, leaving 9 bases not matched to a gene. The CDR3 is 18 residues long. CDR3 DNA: TGTGCCAGCAGACCAACTAGCGGGAGGCCTAGCTCCTACAATGAGCAGTTCTTC. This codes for CASRPTSGRPSSYNEQFF.